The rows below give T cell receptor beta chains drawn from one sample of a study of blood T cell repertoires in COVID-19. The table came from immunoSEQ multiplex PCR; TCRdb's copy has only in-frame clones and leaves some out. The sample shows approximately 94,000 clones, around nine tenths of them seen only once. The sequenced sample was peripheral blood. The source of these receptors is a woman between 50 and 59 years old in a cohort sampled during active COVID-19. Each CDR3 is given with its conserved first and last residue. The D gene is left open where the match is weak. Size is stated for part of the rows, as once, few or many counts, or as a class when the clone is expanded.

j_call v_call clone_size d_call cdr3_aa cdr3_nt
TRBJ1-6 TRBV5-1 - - CASSSGLENSPLHF TGCGCCAGCAGCTCTGGCTTGGAGAATTCACCCCTCCACTTT
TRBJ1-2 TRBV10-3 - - CAISDRGNYGYTF TGTGCCATCAGTGACAGGGGTAACTATGGCTACACCTTC
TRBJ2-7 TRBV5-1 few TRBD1 CASSLGGQGIPYEQYF TGCGCCAGCAGCTTGGGGGGACAGGGTATTCCCTACGAGCAGTACTTC
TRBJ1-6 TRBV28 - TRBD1 CASSLIWMTGGETLHF TGTGCCAGCAGTTTGATTTGGATGACAGGGGGCGAAACCCTCCACTTT
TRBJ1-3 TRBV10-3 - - CAISGRLGYSGNTIYF TGTGCCATCAGTGGGAGGTTGGGCTACTCTGGAAACACCATATATTTT
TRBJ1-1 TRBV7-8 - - CASSLRAGVLLTEAFF TGTGCCAGCAGCTTACGGGCGGGGGTCCTTCTCACTGAAGCTTTCTTT
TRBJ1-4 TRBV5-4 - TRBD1 CASSLKGGGTNEKLFF TGTGCCAGCAGCTTGAAAGGGGGCGGAACTAATGAAAAACTGTTTTTT
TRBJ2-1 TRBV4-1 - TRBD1 CASSQTPGTVENEQFF TGCGCCAGCAGCCAAACTCCCGGGACAGTGGAGAATGAGCAGTTCTTC
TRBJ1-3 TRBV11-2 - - CASSLEGSGTIYF TGTGCCAGCAGCTTGGAGGGGTCCGGAACCATATATTTT
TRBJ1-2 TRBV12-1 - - CASRKQGSGLGYTF TGTGCCAGCAGGAAACAGGGCTCGGGTCTGGGCTACACCTTC
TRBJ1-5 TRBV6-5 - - CASSYSAAGQPQHF TGTGCCAGCAGTTACTCGGCGGCGGGTCAGCCCCAGCATTTT
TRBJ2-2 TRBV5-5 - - CASSQPSRGTGELFF TGTGCCAGCAGCCAACCTTCTAGGGGGACCGGGGAGCTGTTTTTT
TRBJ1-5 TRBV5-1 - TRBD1 CASSLDGQGYNQPQHF TGCGCCAGCAGCTTGGACGGACAGGGATACAATCAGCCCCAGCATTTT
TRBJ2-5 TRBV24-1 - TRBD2 CATSDYRAGAPETQYF TGTGCCACCAGTGACTATAGAGCGGGAGCCCCAGAGACCCAGTACTTC
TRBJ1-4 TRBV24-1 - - CATWTAAIVNEKLFF TGTGCCACCTGGACAGCCGCGATTGTTAATGAAAAACTGTTTTTT
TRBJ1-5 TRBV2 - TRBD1 CASSDLGQGGQPQHF TGTGCCAGCAGTGATCTGGGACAGGGAGGTCAGCCCCAGCATTTT
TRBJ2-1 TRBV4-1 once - CASSPSTGPVNEQFF TGCGCCAGCAGCCCATCGACAGGACCGGTTAATGAGCAGTTCTTC
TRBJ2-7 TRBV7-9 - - CASSPASYEQYF TGTGCCAGCAGCCCCGCTAGCTACGAGCAGTACTTC
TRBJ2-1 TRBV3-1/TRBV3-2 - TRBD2 CASSQVLRPLAGGVEQFF TGTGCCAGCAGCCAAGTTTTAAGGCCGCTAGCGGGAGGTGTGGAGCAGTTCTTC
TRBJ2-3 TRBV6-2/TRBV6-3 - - CASSYAGPPEDTQYF TGTGCCAGCAGTTACGCGGGACCGCCAGAAGATACGCAGTATTTT
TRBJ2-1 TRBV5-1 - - CASSPDRRSSYNEQFF TGCGCCAGCAGCCCAGACAGGAGGAGCTCCTACAATGAGCAGTTCTTC
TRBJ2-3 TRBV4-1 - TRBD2 CASSQPGTSGGADTQYF TGCGCCAGCAGCCAACCCGGGACTAGCGGGGGGGCAGATACGCAGTATTTT
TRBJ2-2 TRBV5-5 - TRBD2 CASSLDSGGQNTGELFF TGTGCCAGCAGCTTGGATAGCGGGGGGCAGAACACCGGGGAGCTGTTTTTT
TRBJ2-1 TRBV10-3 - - CAISVREDEQFF TGTGCCATCAGTGTTCGTGAGGATGAGCAGTTCTTC
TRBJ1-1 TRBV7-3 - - CASSLIPRRELNTEAFF TGTGCCAGCAGCTTAATTCCACGTCGTGAGTTGAACACTGAAGCTTTCTTT
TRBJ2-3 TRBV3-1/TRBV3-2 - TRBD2 CASSQDGLAGGRDTQYF TGTGCCAGCAGCCAGGACGGACTAGCGGGGGGGCGGGATACGCAGTATTTT
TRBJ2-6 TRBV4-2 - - CASSQSLVQVLSGANVLTF TGTGCCAGCAGCCAGAGTTTAGTGCAGGTCCTCTCTGGGGCCAACGTCCTGACTTTC
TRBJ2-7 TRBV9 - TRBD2 CASSPSGTASSYEQYF TGTGCCAGCAGTCCTAGCGGGACCGCCAGCTCCTACGAGCAGTACTTC
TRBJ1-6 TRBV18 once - CASSPRQLSSYNSPLHF TGTGCCAGCTCACCCAGACAACTCAGCTCCTATAATTCACCCCTCCACTTT
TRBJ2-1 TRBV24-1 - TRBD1 CATSDPGTVNEQFF TGTGCCACCAGTGATCCCGGGACAGTCAATGAGCAGTTCTTC
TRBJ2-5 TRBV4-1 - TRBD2 CASSQDSSGGWETQYF TGCGCCAGCAGCCAAGATAGTAGCGGGGGGTGGGAGACCCAGTACTTC
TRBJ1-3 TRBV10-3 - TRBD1 CAIGQGSGNTIYF TGTGCCATCGGACAGGGCTCTGGAAACACCATATATTTT
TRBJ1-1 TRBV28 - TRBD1 CASSLRKSGQGAYTEAFF TGTGCCAGCAGTTTACGAAAATCCGGACAGGGGGCGTACACTGAAGCTTTCTTT
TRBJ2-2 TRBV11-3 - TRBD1 CASSFSQGDTGELFF TGTGCCAGCAGCTTTTCTCAGGGGGACACCGGGGAGCTGTTTTTT
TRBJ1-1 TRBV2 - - CASRAGRGTEAFF TGTGCCAGCAGGGCCGGCCGGGGCACTGAAGCTTTCTTT
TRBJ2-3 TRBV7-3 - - CASSLTRPGGEADTQYF TGTGCCAGCAGCTTAACAAGGCCGGGGGGCGAGGCAGATACGCAGTATTTT
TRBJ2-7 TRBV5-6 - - CASSFLREQYF TGTGCCAGCAGCTTCCTGCGCGAGCAGTACTTC
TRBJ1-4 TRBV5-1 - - CASSLKVGRGGEKLFF TGCGCCAGCAGCTTGAAAGTCGGCAGGGGAGGGGAAAAACTGTTTTTT
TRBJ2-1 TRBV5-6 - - CASNQGRSSYNEQFF TGTGCCAGCAACCAGGGGCGGTCTTCCTACAATGAGCAGTTCTTC
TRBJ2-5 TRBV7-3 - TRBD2 CASSSGTSGRAGETQYF TGTGCCAGCAGCTCCGGGACTAGCGGGAGGGCGGGAGAGACCCAGTACTTC
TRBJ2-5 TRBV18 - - CASSPPNGREETQYF TGTGCCAGCTCACCACCGAACGGCAGGGAAGAGACCCAGTACTTC
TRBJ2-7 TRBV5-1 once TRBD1 CASSGRDRGTYEQYF TGCGCCAGCAGCGGCCGGGACAGGGGAACCTACGAGCAGTACTTC
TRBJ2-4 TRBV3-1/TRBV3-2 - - CASSNSLAKNIQYF TGTGCCAGCAGCAACAGTCTAGCCAAAAACATTCAGTACTTC
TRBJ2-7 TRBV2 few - CASRRDSYEQYF TGTGCCAGCAGGCGGGACAGCTACGAGCAGTACTTC
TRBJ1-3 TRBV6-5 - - CASSYNGLSGNTIYF TGTGCCAGCAGTTATAACGGACTCTCTGGAAACACCATATATTTT
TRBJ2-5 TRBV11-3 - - CASSLAGGPAETQYF TGTGCCAGCAGCTTAGCCGGCGGGCCGGCGGAGACCCAGTACTTC
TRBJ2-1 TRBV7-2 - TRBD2 CASSLGLAGGLNEQFF TGTGCCAGCAGCTTAGGGCTAGCGGGGGGGCTCAATGAGCAGTTCTTC
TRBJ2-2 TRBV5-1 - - CASSLVAEDTGELFF TGCGCCAGCAGCTTGGTAGCGGAGGACACCGGGGAGCTGTTTTTT
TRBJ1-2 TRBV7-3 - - CASSLSRNYGYTF TGTGCCAGCAGCTTATCGCGAAACTATGGCTACACCTTC